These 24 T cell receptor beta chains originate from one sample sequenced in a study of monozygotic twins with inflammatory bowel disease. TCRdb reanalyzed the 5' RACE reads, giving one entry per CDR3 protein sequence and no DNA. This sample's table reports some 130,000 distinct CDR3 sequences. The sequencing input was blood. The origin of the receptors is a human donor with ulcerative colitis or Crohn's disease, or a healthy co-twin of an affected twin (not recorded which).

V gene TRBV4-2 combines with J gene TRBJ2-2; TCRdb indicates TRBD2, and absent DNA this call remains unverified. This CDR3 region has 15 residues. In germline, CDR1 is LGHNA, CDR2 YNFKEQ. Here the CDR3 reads CASSPREANTGELFF.

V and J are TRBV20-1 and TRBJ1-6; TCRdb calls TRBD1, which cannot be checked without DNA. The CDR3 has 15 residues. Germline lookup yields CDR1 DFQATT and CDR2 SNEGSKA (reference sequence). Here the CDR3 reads CSARDIGHPNSPLHF.

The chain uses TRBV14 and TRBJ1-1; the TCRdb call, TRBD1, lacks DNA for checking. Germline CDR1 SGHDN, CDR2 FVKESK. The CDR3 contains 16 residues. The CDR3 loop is CASSQRFQGLNTEAFF.

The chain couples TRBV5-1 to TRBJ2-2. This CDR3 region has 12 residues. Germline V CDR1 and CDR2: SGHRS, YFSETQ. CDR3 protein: CASSLLGGELFF.

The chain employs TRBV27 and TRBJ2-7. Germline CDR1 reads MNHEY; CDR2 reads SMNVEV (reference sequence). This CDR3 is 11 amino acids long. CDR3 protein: CASRGNYEQYF.

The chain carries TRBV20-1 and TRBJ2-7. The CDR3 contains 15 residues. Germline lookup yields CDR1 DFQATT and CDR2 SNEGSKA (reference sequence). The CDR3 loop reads CSASFRPTGPYEQYF.

CDR3 in amino acids: CAAMGGGTYEQYF. The gene calls are TRBV6-6 and TRBJ2-7; absent DNA, TCRdb's TRBD1 call cannot be checked. CDR1 is MNHNY, CDR2 SVGAGI, per germline (reference sequence). This CDR3 has 13 residues.

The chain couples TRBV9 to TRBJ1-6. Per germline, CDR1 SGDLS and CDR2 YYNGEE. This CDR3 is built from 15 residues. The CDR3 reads CASSPRGGSNSPLHF. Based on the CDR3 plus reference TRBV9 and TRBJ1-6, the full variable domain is DSGVTQTPKHLITATGQRVTLRCSPRSGDLSVYWYQQSLDQGLQFLIQYYNGEERAKGNILERFSAQQFPDLHSELNLSSLELGDSALYFCASSPRGGSNSPLHFGNGTRLTVT.

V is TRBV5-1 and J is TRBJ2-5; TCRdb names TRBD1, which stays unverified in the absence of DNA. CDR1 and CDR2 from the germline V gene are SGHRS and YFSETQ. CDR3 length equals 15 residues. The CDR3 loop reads CASSLPGQSQETQYF.

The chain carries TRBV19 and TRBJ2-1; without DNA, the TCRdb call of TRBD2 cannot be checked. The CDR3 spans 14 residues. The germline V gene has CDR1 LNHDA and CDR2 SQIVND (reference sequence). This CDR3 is CASISSGVFGEQFF.

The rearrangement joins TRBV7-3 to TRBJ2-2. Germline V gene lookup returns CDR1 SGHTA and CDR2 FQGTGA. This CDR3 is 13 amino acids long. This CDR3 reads CASGIEGMGELFF.

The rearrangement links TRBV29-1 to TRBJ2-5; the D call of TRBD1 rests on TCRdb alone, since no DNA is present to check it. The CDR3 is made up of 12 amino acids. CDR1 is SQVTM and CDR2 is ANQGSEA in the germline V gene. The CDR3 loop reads CSVEAGVETQYF.

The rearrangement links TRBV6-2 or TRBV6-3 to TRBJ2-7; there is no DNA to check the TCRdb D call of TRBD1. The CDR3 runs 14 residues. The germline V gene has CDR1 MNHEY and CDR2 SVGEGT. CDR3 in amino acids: CASSRGGLSYEQYF.

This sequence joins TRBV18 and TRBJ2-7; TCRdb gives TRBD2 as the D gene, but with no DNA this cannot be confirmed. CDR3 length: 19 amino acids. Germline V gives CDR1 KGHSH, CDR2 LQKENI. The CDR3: CASSLYSGTSGTTLREQYF.

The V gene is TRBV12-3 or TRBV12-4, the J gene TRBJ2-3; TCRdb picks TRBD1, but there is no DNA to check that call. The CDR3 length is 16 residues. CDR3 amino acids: CASSLYRERWTDTQYF.

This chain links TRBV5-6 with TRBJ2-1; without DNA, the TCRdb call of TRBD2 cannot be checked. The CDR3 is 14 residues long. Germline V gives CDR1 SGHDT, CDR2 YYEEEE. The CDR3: CASSLVLANNEQFF.

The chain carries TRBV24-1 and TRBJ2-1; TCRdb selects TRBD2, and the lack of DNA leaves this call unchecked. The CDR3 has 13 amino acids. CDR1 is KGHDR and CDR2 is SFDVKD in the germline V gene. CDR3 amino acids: CATSVAGGPEQFF.

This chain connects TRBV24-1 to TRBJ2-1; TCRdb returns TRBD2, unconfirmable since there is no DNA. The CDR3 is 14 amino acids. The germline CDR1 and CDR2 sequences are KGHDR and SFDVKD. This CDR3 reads CATTPTSGTGEQFF.

CDR3 residues: CSDWSQDNEQFF. The V call is TRBV29-1, the J call TRBJ2-1. The CDR3 loop spans 12 amino acids. Germline CDR1 reads SQVTM; CDR2 reads ANQGSEA.

The CDR3 sequence: CASSPGITDTQYF. The chain combines TRBV3-1 with TRBJ2-3. The CDR3 has 13 amino acids. The germline gives CDR1 LGHDT, CDR2 YNNKEL (reference sequence).

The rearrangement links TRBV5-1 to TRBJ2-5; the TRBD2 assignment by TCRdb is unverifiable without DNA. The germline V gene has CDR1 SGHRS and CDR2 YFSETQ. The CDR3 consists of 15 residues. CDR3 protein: CASSTLAGALETQYF.

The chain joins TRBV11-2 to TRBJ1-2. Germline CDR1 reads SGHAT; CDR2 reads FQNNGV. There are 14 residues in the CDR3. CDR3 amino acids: CASSSSVAGYGYTF.

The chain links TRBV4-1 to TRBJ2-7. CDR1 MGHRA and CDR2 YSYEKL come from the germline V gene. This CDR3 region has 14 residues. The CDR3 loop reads CASSQGQESYEQYF.

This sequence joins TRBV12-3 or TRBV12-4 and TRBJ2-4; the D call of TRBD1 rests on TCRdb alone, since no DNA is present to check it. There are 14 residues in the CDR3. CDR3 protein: CASSRNGQGNIQYF.